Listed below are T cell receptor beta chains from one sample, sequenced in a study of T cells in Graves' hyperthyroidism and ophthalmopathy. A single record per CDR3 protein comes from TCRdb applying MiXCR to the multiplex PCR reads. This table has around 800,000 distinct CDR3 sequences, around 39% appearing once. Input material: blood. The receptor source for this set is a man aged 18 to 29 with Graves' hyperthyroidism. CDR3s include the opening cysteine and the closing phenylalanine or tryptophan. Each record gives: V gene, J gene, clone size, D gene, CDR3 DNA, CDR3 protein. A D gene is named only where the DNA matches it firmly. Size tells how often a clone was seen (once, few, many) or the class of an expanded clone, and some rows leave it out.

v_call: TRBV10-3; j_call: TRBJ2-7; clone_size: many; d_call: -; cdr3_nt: TGTGCCATCAGTGAGCGCGGGGACACCGCTGGGCAGTACTTC; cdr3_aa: CAISERGDTAGQYF
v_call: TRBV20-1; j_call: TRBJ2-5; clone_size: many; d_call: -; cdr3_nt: TGCAGTGCCAGCGAGACCCAGTACTTC; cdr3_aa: CSASETQYF
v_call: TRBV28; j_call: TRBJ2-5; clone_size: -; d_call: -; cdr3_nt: TGTGCCAGCAGTTTAATTGGAAATACGTATGAGACCCAGTACTTC; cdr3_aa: CASSLIGNTYETQYF
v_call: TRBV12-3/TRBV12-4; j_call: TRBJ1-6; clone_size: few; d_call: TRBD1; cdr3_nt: TGTGCCAGCAGGACCAAACAGGGGTATAATTCACCCCTCCACTTT; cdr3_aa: CASRTKQGYNSPLHF
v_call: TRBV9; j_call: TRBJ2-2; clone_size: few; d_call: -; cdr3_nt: TGTGCCAGCAGCGTAAGGTCCGGCCGTACGCGAGACACCGGGGAGCTGTTTTTT; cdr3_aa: CASSVRSGRTRDTGELFF
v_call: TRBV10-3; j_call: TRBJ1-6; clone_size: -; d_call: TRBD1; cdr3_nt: TGTGCCATCAGTAAGCCCGGGACAGGGAATTCACCCCTCCACTTT; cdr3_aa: CAISKPGTGNSPLHF
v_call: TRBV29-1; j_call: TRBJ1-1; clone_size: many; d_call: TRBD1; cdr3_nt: TGCAGCGCTAGACAGGGAGGAGAGACTGAAGCTTTCTTT; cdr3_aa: CSARQGGETEAFF
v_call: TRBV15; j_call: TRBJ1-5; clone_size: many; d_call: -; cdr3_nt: TGTGCCACCAGCAGAGATAGGATGGGGGGGCCGCGGCATTTT; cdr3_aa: CATSRDRMGGPRHF
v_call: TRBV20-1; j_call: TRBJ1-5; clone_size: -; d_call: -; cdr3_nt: TGCAGTGGGGGGGGGGTGAGCAATCAGCCCCAGCATTTT; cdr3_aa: CSGGGVSNQPQHF
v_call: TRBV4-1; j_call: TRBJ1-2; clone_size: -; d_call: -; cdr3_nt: TGCGCCAGCAGCCAGGTCGGGGTCCTCTATGGCTACACCTTC; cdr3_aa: CASSQVGVLYGYTF
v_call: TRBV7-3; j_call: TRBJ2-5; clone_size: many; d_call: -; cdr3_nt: TGTGCCAGCAGCCCCGGGACTGACCGGGGGACCCAGTACTTC; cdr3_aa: CASSPGTDRGTQYF
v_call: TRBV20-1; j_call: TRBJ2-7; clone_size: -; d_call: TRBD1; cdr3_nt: TGCAGTGTGAGGACAGGGAGTCACGAGCAGTACTTC; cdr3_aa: CSVRTGSHEQYF
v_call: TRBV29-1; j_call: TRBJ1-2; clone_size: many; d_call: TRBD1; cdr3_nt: TGCAGCGTTGAAGATTCGGACAGGGGAGACTATGGCTACACCTTC; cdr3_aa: CSVEDSDRGDYGYTF
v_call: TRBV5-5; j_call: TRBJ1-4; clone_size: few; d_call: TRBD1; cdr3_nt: TGTGCCAGCACCACGGGACAGACGTTTGCCGAAAAACTGTTTTTT; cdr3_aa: CASTTGQTFAEKLFF
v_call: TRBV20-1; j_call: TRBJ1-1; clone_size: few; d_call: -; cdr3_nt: TGCAGTGCTAGAGAAGGCGGTGTGAACACTGAAGCTTTCTTT; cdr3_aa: CSAREGGVNTEAFF
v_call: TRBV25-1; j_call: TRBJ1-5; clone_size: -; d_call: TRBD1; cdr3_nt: TGTGCCAGCAGTCCCTTCTCCGGGACAGGCCTGTATGGCAATCAGCCCCAGCATTTT; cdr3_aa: CASSPFSGTGLYGNQPQHF
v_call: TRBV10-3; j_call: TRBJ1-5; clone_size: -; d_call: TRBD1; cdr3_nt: TGTGCCATCAGTACCCAGGGACAGGATAGCAATCAGCCCCAGCATTTT; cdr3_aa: CAISTQGQDSNQPQHF
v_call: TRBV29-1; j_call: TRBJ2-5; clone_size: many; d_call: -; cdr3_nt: TGCAGCTCCCTTGGACAGCAAGAGACCCAGTACTTC; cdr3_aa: CSSLGQQETQYF
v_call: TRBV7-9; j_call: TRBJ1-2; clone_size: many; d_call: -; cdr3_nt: TGTGCCAGCAGCTTAGAGGCAGGGGCTGGCTACACCTTC; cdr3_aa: CASSLEAGAGYTF
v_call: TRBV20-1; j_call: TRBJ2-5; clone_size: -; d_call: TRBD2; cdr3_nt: TGCAGTGCTAGAAGGGACTACCAGTACTTC; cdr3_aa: CSARRDYQYF
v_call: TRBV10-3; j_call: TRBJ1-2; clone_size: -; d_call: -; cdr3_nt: TGTGCCATCAGTGACGGGGCGCTGGCCGGGAATGGCTACACCTTC; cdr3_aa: CAISDGALAGNGYTF
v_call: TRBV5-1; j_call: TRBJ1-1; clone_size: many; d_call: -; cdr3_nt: TGCGCCAGCAGCTTCGACACCTACAACACTGAAGCTTTCTTT; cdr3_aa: CASSFDTYNTEAFF
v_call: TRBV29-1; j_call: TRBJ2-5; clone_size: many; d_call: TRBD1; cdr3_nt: TGCAGCGTTAGCTGGACAGGGGTATATGTGGAGACCCAGTACTTC; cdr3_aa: CSVSWTGVYVETQYF
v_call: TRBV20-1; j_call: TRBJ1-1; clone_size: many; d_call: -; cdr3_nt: TGCAGTGCTCTGGCTCCCTACCTGAACACTGAAGCTTTCTTT; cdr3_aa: CSALAPYLNTEAFF
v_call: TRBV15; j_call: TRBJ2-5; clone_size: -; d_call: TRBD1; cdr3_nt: TGTGCCACCAGCACGACAGGGTCGGCTCAGCCCCAGTACTTC; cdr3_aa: CATSTTGSAQPQYF
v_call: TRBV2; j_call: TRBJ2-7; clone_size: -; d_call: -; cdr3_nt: TGTGCCAGCAGTGAAGGGGCAAGTTCTCAGCAGTACTTC; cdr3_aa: CASSEGASSQQYF
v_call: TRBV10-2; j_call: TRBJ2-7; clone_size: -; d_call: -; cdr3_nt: TGCGCCAGCAGTGGAGGGGTGGTGGGATTTAGCTACGAGCAGTACTTC; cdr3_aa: CASSGGVVGFSYEQYF
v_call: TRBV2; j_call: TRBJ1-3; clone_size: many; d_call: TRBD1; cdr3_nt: TGTGCCAGCACCCCAGACAGGGAGGACACCATATATTTT; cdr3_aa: CASTPDREDTIYF
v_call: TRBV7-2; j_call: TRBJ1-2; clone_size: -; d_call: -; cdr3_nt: TGTGCCAGCAGCTGGAAGGGGGAACCTAACTATGGCTACACCTTC; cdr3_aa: CASSWKGEPNYGYTF
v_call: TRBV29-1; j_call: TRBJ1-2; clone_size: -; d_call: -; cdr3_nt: TGCAGCGCTACGAACTCTGGCTACACCTTC; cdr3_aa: CSATNSGYTF
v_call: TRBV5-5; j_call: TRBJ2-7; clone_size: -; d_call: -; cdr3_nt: TGTGCCAGCAGCCCTAATGACTACTACGAGCAGTACTTC; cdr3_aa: CASSPNDYYEQYF
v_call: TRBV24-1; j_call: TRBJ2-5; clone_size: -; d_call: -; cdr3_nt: TGTGCCACCGCGACAAGCCAAGGGACCCAGTACTTC; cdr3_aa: CATATSQGTQYF
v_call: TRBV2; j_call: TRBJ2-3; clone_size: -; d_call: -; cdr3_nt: TGTGCCAGCAGTGGACGGACAGTTTCCACAGATACGCAGTATTTT; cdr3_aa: CASSGRTVSTDTQYF
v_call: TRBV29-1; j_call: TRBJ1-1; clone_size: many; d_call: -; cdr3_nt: TGCAGCGCCACTGACGGCAGCACTGAAGCTTTCTTT; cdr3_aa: CSATDGSTEAFF
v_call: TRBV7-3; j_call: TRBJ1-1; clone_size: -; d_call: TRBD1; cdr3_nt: TGTGCCGGCAGCTTAACGACAGGGTCCACTGAAGCTTTCTTT; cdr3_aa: CAGSLTTGSTEAFF
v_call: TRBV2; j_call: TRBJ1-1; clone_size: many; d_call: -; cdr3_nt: TGTGCCAGCAGTGAGGGGGCGAACACTGAAGCTTTCTTT; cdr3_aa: CASSEGANTEAFF
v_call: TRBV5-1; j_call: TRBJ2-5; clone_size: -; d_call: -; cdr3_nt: TGTGCCAGCATCCCGACAAACCAAGAGACCCAGTACTTC; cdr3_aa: CASIPTNQETQYF